These T cell receptor beta chains were read from a single sample in a study of T cells in Graves' hyperthyroidism and ophthalmopathy. One entry per CDR3 protein, called by TCRdb with MiXCR from the multiplex PCR reads. The sample includes 660,000 or so distinct CDR3 sequences, roughly 20% of them seen just once. Sequencing was done on a sample of blood. The receptor set was obtained from a man younger than 45 with Graves' ophthalmopathy. Both conserved end residues are part of each CDR3. The order of the fields is clone size, D gene, J gene, V gene, CDR3 protein, CDR3 DNA. A D gene is named only where the DNA matches it firmly. Size tells how often a clone was seen (once, few, many) or the class of an expanded clone, and some rows leave it out.

abundance: many; d_gene: .; j_gene: TRBJ2-2; v_gene: TRBV12-3/TRBV12-4; CDR3aa: CASRPRTENTGELFF; CDR3nt: TGTGCCAGCAGGCCAAGGACGGAAAACACCGGGGAGCTGTTTTTT
abundance: many; d_gene: .; j_gene: TRBJ2-3; v_gene: TRBV28; CDR3aa: CASSTHGTPTDTQYF; CDR3nt: TGTGCCAGCAGTACACACGGGACTCCCACAGATACGCAGTATTTT
abundance: .; d_gene: TRBD1; j_gene: TRBJ1-2; v_gene: TRBV28; CDR3aa: CASTWGGGNYGYTF; CDR3nt: TGTGCCAGCACCTGGGGAGGGGGCAACTATGGCTACACCTTC
abundance: .; d_gene: .; j_gene: TRBJ2-1; v_gene: TRBV27; CDR3aa: CASSSTGAWNNEQFF; CDR3nt: TGTGCCAGCAGTTCGACAGGTGCCTGGAACAATGAGCAGTTCTTC
abundance: few; d_gene: .; j_gene: TRBJ2-2; v_gene: TRBV6-1; CDR3aa: CASRGLRTGELFF; CDR3nt: TGTGCCAGCAGGGGACTTCGCACCGGGGAGCTGTTTTTT
abundance: few; d_gene: .; j_gene: TRBJ1-2; v_gene: TRBV27; CDR3aa: CASGEFGQNYGYTF; CDR3nt: TGTGCCAGCGGTGAATTCGGACAAAACTATGGCTACACCTTC
abundance: .; d_gene: .; j_gene: TRBJ1-4; v_gene: TRBV28; CDR3aa: CASLQSIGTYEKLFF; CDR3nt: TGTGCCAGCTTACAAAGCATTGGGACGTACGAAAAACTGTTTTTT
abundance: many; d_gene: .; j_gene: TRBJ1-2; v_gene: TRBV12-3/TRBV12-4; CDR3aa: CASSTGTNYGYTF; CDR3nt: TGTGCCAGCAGTACCGGGACTAACTATGGCTACACCTTC
abundance: many; d_gene: .; j_gene: TRBJ2-1; v_gene: TRBV28; CDR3aa: CASSPRTRSNEQFF; CDR3nt: TGTGCCAGCAGTCCCCGGACCAGAAGCAATGAGCAGTTCTTC
abundance: few; d_gene: TRBD2; j_gene: TRBJ2-2; v_gene: TRBV7-9; CDR3aa: CASSLGAGGDTGELFF; CDR3nt: TGTGCCAGCAGCTTAGGCGCGGGAGGGGACACCGGGGAGCTGTTTTTT
abundance: .; d_gene: .; j_gene: TRBJ2-5; v_gene: TRBV5-6; CDR3aa: CASGLGGSRGRETQYF; CDR3nt: TGTGCCAGCGGCTTGGGGGGTAGCAGGGGTCGGGAGACCCAGTACTTC
abundance: .; d_gene: .; j_gene: TRBJ1-4; v_gene: TRBV18; CDR3aa: CASSPPNRQATNEKLFF; CDR3nt: TGTGCCAGCTCACCACCGAACAGGCAGGCAACTAATGAAAAACTGTTTTTT
abundance: .; d_gene: .; j_gene: TRBJ2-2; v_gene: TRBV7-8; CDR3aa: CASSLGSGKGELFF; CDR3nt: TGTGCCAGCAGCTTAGGCTCAGGGAAGGGGGAGCTGTTTTTT
abundance: .; d_gene: TRBD2; j_gene: TRBJ2-2; v_gene: TRBV28; CDR3aa: CASSLLGTTANTGELFF; CDR3nt: TGTGCCAGCAGTTTATTAGGGACTACTGCGAACACCGGGGAGCTGTTTTTT
abundance: few; d_gene: TRBD2; j_gene: TRBJ2-1; v_gene: TRBV28; CDR3aa: CASSLTWGGLPGLAGGKGYNEQFF; CDR3nt: TGTGCCAGCAGTTTGACGTGGGGCGGACTACCGGGACTAGCGGGAGGGAAGGGCTACAATGAGCAGTTCTTC
abundance: few; d_gene: .; j_gene: TRBJ2-7; v_gene: TRBV30; CDR3aa: CAWSLGSSEQYF; CDR3nt: TGTGCCTGGAGTCTGGGGTCCTCCGAGCAGTACTTC
abundance: many; d_gene: .; j_gene: TRBJ2-7; v_gene: TRBV11-2; CDR3aa: CASSLGGGREQYF; CDR3nt: TGTGCCAGCAGCTTAGGTGGGGGGCGCGAGCAGTACTTC
abundance: many; d_gene: .; j_gene: TRBJ1-1; v_gene: TRBV7-3; CDR3aa: CASSSQGGTNTEAFF; CDR3nt: TGTGCCAGCAGCTCCCAGGGAGGAACGAACACTGAAGCTTTCTTT
abundance: many; d_gene: .; j_gene: TRBJ2-1; v_gene: TRBV7-2; CDR3aa: CASSPSATTYNEQFF; CDR3nt: TGTGCCAGCAGCCCCTCCGCAACTACCTACAATGAGCAGTTCTTC
abundance: many; d_gene: .; j_gene: TRBJ1-1; v_gene: TRBV12-3/TRBV12-4; CDR3aa: CASNPPGLRTEAFF; CDR3nt: TGTGCCAGCAACCCACCGGGCCTTAGAACTGAAGCTTTCTTT
abundance: few; d_gene: .; j_gene: TRBJ2-7; v_gene: TRBV27; CDR3aa: CASSLSFQSYEQYF; CDR3nt: TGTGCCAGCAGTTTGTCTTTTCAGTCCTACGAGCAGTACTTC
abundance: once; d_gene: .; j_gene: TRBJ2-7; v_gene: TRBV25-1; CDR3aa: CASNEPLSPSYEQYF; CDR3nt: TGTGCCAGCAATGAACCACTCTCCCCGTCCTACGAGCAGTACTTC
abundance: .; d_gene: .; j_gene: TRBJ2-7; v_gene: TRBV10-3; CDR3aa: CAISDPGGSYEQYF; CDR3nt: TGTGCCATCAGTGATCCCGGTGGCTCCTACGAGCAGTACTTC
abundance: .; d_gene: .; j_gene: TRBJ1-6; v_gene: TRBV6-5; CDR3aa: CASSYGGWRVNSPLHF; CDR3nt: TGTGCCAGCAGTTACGGGGGTTGGAGGGTTAATTCACCCCTCCACTTT
abundance: many; d_gene: .; j_gene: TRBJ1-2; v_gene: TRBV28; CDR3aa: CASSYPGYGYTF; CDR3nt: TGTGCCAGCAGTTATCCCGGTTATGGCTACACCTTC
abundance: .; d_gene: .; j_gene: TRBJ2-5; v_gene: TRBV14; CDR3aa: CASSGVGQETQYF; CDR3nt: TGTGCCAGCAGCGGGGTTGGCCAAGAGACCCAGTACTTC
abundance: .; d_gene: TRBD2; j_gene: TRBJ2-5; v_gene: TRBV10-1; CDR3aa: CASSELAGTTQYF; CDR3nt: TGCGCCAGCAGTGAGCTAGCGGGGACGACCCAGTACTTC
abundance: .; d_gene: TRBD1; j_gene: TRBJ1-1; v_gene: TRBV28; CDR3aa: CASSRDRGDTEAFF; CDR3nt: TGTGCCAGCAGTAGAGACAGGGGAGACACTGAAGCTTTCTTT
abundance: .; d_gene: TRBD1; j_gene: TRBJ2-7; v_gene: TRBV20-1; CDR3aa: CSAKGQLYEQYF; CDR3nt: TGCAGTGCTAAGGGACAGCTCTACGAGCAGTACTTC
abundance: .; d_gene: .; j_gene: TRBJ1-2; v_gene: TRBV6-4; CDR3aa: CASSDGSLYGYTF; CDR3nt: TGTGCCAGCAGTGATGGCAGCCTCTATGGCTACACCTTC
abundance: many; d_gene: .; j_gene: TRBJ1-1; v_gene: TRBV6-5; CDR3aa: CASSYSNRINTEAFF; CDR3nt: TGTGCCAGCAGTTACTCGAATAGGATAAACACTGAAGCTTTCTTT
abundance: .; d_gene: .; j_gene: TRBJ1-5; v_gene: TRBV28; CDR3aa: CASSFSSKPQHF; CDR3nt: TGTGCCAGCAGTTTTTCCAGCAAGCCCCAGCATTTT
abundance: .; d_gene: .; j_gene: TRBJ2-3; v_gene: TRBV7-2; CDR3aa: CASSRSAVTDTQYF; CDR3nt: TGTGCCAGCAGCCGATCCGCGGTCACAGATACGCAGTATTTT
abundance: .; d_gene: TRBD1; j_gene: TRBJ2-1; v_gene: TRBV6-1; CDR3aa: CASRPGQGLSYNEQFF; CDR3nt: TGTGCCAGCAGGCCCGGACAGGGCCTCTCCTACAATGAGCAGTTCTTC
abundance: .; d_gene: .; j_gene: TRBJ2-2; v_gene: TRBV6-1; CDR3aa: CASSRTVPPGELFF; CDR3nt: TGTGCCAGCAGTCGGACGGTTCCTCCCGGGGAGCTGTTTTTT
abundance: many; d_gene: .; j_gene: TRBJ2-7; v_gene: TRBV11-2; CDR3aa: CASSLEYGEQYF; CDR3nt: TGTGCCAGCAGCTTAGAATACGGCGAGCAGTACTTC
abundance: .; d_gene: .; j_gene: TRBJ1-4; v_gene: TRBV28; CDR3aa: CASSLETGLGEKLFF; CDR3nt: TGTGCCAGCAGTTTAGAAACAGGTTTAGGGGAAAAACTGTTTTTT
abundance: few; d_gene: .; j_gene: TRBJ1-1; v_gene: TRBV20-1; CDR3aa: CSAMSVENTEAFF; CDR3nt: TGCAGTGCTATGAGTGTGGAGAACACTGAAGCTTTCTTT
abundance: many; d_gene: .; j_gene: TRBJ2-1; v_gene: TRBV11-1; CDR3aa: CASSIAPSNEQFF; CDR3nt: TGTGCCAGCAGCATAGCGCCGAGTAATGAGCAGTTCTTC
abundance: few; d_gene: .; j_gene: TRBJ1-1; v_gene: TRBV29-1; CDR3aa: CSVAQNTEAFF; CDR3nt: TGCAGCGTGGCCCAGAACACTGAAGCTTTCTTT
abundance: .; d_gene: .; j_gene: TRBJ1-1; v_gene: TRBV9; CDR3aa: CASSRGSLNTEAFF; CDR3nt: TGTGCCAGCAGCCGAGGTTCCCTAAACACTGAAGCTTTCTTT
abundance: few; d_gene: TRBD1; j_gene: TRBJ2-1; v_gene: TRBV20-1; CDR3aa: CSARVPDRSLNEQFF; CDR3nt: TGCAGTGCTAGAGTCCCGGACAGGAGTTTAAATGAGCAGTTCTTC
abundance: many; d_gene: TRBD2; j_gene: TRBJ2-7; v_gene: TRBV20-1; CDR3aa: CSARDLSLANSYEQYF; CDR3nt: TGCAGTGCTAGAGATCTCTCACTAGCGAACTCCTACGAGCAGTACTTC
abundance: .; d_gene: TRBD1; j_gene: TRBJ2-3; v_gene: TRBV27; CDR3aa: CASSPGQAGTDTQYF; CDR3nt: TGTGCCAGCAGCCCCGGACAGGCCGGCACAGATACGCAGTATTTT
abundance: .; d_gene: .; j_gene: TRBJ1-2; v_gene: TRBV24-1; CDR3aa: CARQAGEGNYGYTF; CDR3nt: TGTGCCAGACAAGCGGGGGAAGGAAACTATGGCTACACCTTC
abundance: many; d_gene: TRBD2; j_gene: TRBJ2-7; v_gene: TRBV7-8; CDR3aa: CASSLKRTSGSHEQYF; CDR3nt: TGTGCCAGCAGCTTAAAGCGAACTAGCGGGAGCCACGAGCAGTACTTC
abundance: few; d_gene: TRBD2; j_gene: TRBJ2-3; v_gene: TRBV5-1; CDR3aa: CASKTRGLATDTQYF; CDR3nt: TGCGCCAGCAAAACTAGGGGACTAGCAACAGATACGCAGTATTTT
abundance: once; d_gene: TRBD2; j_gene: TRBJ2-3; v_gene: TRBV20-1; CDR3aa: CSARDDSGRAWTDTQYF; CDR3nt: TGCAGTGCTAGAGATGATAGCGGGAGGGCCTGGACAGATACGCAGTATTTT
abundance: few; d_gene: TRBD2; j_gene: TRBJ2-3; v_gene: TRBV20-1; CDR3aa: CSAKAGLAGTDTQYF; CDR3nt: TGCAGTGCAAAAGCGGGACTAGCAGGCACAGATACGCAGTATTTT
abundance: .; d_gene: .; j_gene: TRBJ1-2; v_gene: TRBV13; CDR3aa: CASSLGRPPIYGYTF; CDR3nt: TGTGCCAGCAGCTTAGGCCGCCCACCCATCTATGGCTACACCTTC
abundance: .; d_gene: .; j_gene: TRBJ2-7; v_gene: TRBV6-1; CDR3aa: CASSSGAGVLGEQYF; CDR3nt: TGTGCCAGCAGTTCCGGGGCAGGGGTCTTGGGCGAGCAGTACTTC
abundance: many; d_gene: .; j_gene: TRBJ1-1; v_gene: TRBV3-1; CDR3aa: CASSPAWPQNTEAFF; CDR3nt: TGTGCCAGCAGCCCAGCGTGGCCTCAGAACACTGAAGCTTTCTTT
abundance: few; d_gene: .; j_gene: TRBJ2-1; v_gene: TRBV6-2/TRBV6-3; CDR3aa: CASSYRRTKNEQFF; CDR3nt: TGTGCCAGCAGTTACCGTCGGACAAAAAATGAGCAGTTCTTC
abundance: many; d_gene: .; j_gene: TRBJ1-6; v_gene: TRBV28; CDR3aa: CASRPAGTWNSPLHF; CDR3nt: TGTGCCAGCAGGCCCGCCGGGACTTGGAATTCACCCCTCCACTTT
abundance: many; d_gene: TRBD2; j_gene: TRBJ2-1; v_gene: TRBV28; CDR3aa: CASSLPAGVGSYNEQFF; CDR3nt: TGTGCCAGCAGTTTACCGGCGGGAGTAGGGTCCTACAATGAGCAGTTCTTC